Presented here are 13 T cell receptor beta chains from one specimen sequenced in a study of blood T cell repertoires in COVID-19. Clones were sequenced by immunoSEQ multiplex PCR, and TCRdb holds only the in-frame ones, with some missing. Among approximately 100,000 clones listed, approximately 88% were seen once. The material sequenced was peripheral blood. These receptors all come from a woman aged 55-69 years with acute or convalescent COVID-19.

The J gene is TRBJ1-5, the V gene TRBV7-8; 10 nucleotides line up with TRBD1. Germline CDR1 SGHVS, CDR2 FQNEAQ. CDR3 length: 15 residues. J lost 6 bases, V lost 5 bases, and 7 bases had no gene match. CDR3 in DNA: TGTGCCAGCAGCGACTCGGGACAGGGGCGTCAGCCCCAGCATTTT. Its protein is CASSDSGQGRQPQHF.

The chain uses TRBV7-6 and TRBJ1-3, with 7 bases aligning to TRBD1. The CDR3 consists of 16 residues. V shed 5 bases, J shed 4 bases, and the junction held 11 bases outside the gene matches. CDR1 is SGHVS and CDR2 is FNYEAQ in the germline V gene. CDR3 sequence (DNA): TGTGCCAGCAGCCAGGGCACAGGGGTACCGGGAAACACCATATATTTT. Translated: CASSQGTGVPGNTIYF.

This clone turned up a few times. V and J are TRBV2 and TRBJ2-6; D unclear. The CDR3 extends over 15 amino acids. Germline V CDR1 and CDR2: SNHLY, FYNNEI. V lost 3 bases to trimming and J lost 0 bases, with 6 bases between them. CDR3: CASSDWASGANVLTF. As DNA, the CDR3 is TGTGCCAGCAGTGACTGGGCCTCTGGGGCCAACGTCCTGACTTTC.

This sequence joins TRBV5-1 and TRBJ2-7, with 9 bases that match TRBD2. Trimming at V came to 4 bases and at J to 6 bases, leaving 8 bases not matched to a gene. The length of the CDR3 is 14 residues. Germline V gives CDR1 SGHRS, CDR2 YFSETQ. The CDR3 region has the DNA TGCGCCAGCAGCCAAGTAACTAGCGGGCTCGAGCAGTACTTC. Translation: CASSQVTSGLEQYF.

The chain recombines TRBV12-1 with TRBJ2-7; TRBD2 is the table's D call, not checked against the DNA. TRBV12-1 is marked as a pseudogene. This CDR3 is built from 15 residues. In nucleotides, the CDR3 is TGTGCCAGCCGACTAGCGATACGATCAAGGGGAGAGCAGTACGTC. Translation: CASRLAIRSRGEQYV.

The chain couples TRBV7-3 to TRBJ2-2; D not resolved. The CDR3 covers 13 residues. The V end was cut by 0 bases, the J end by 6 bases, with 5 bases between. CDR1 and CDR2 (germline): SGHTA, FQGTGA. The CDR3 sequence is CASSLTSSGELFF. The CDR3 nucleotides read TGTGCCAGCAGCTTAACTAGTTCCGGGGAGCTGTTTTTT.

The genes are TRBV5-1 and TRBJ1-4; D possibly corresponds to TRBD1 (6 bases). V dropped 6 bases and J dropped 3 bases, with 15 bases sitting between them. CDR3 size: 15 residues. In germline, CDR1 is SGHRS, CDR2 YFSETQ. The CDR3 DNA is TGCGCCAGCACCCCCACAGGGAAGGCTAATGAAAAACTGTTTTTT. This sequence encodes CASTPTGKANEKLFF.

The chain couples TRBV10-2 to TRBJ2-5, with 7 bases lining up with TRBD2. V gave up 0 bases and J gave up 4 bases; unmatched junction bases: 5. The CDR3 spans 15 residues. Germline V gene data show CDR1 as WSHSY and CDR2 as SAAADI. The CDR3 reads CASSESKAGRETQYF. CDR3 DNA sequence: TGCGCCAGCAGTGAGTCCAAAGCGGGAAGAGAGACCCAGTACTTC.

The rearrangement links TRBV12-3 or TRBV12-4 to TRBJ2-2, with a possible D match to TRBD1 (6 bases). V was cut by 11 bases and J by 2 bases, with 12 bases left in between. This CDR3 comprises 13 residues. As DNA, the CDR3 is TGTGCCGGCCGGACAGACAACACCGGGGAGCTGTTTTTT. This translates into CAGRTDNTGELFF.

J is TRBJ1-2 and V is TRBV10-3; 7 bases fit TRBD1. J gave up 6 bases and V 1 base, and 5 bases lay outside the gene matches. Germline CDR1 reads ENHRY; CDR2 reads SYGVKD. The CDR3 sequence is 14 residues long. The CDR3 spells CAISELGQEDGYTF. The CDR3, as DNA: TGTGCCATCAGTGAGTTAGGACAGGAGGATGGCTACACCTTC.

V and J are TRBV18 and TRBJ1-1; tentative D call: TRBD1 (6 bases). Per germline, CDR1 KGHSH and CDR2 LQKENI. This CDR3 comprises 13 residues. The V gene lost 4 bases and the J gene lost 1 base, with 7 bases spanning the gap. This CDR3 is CASSQTGNTEAFF. CDR3 DNA: TGTGCCAGCTCACAGACAGGGAACACTGAAGCTTTCTTT.

The chain combines TRBV10-3 with TRBJ2-7, with 7 bases lining up with TRBD1. The CDR3 length is 14 residues. Germline assignment: CDR1 ENHRY and CDR2 SYGVKD. The V gene end was trimmed by 6 bases and the J gene end by 2 bases; junction bases not matched to a gene: 7. The CDR3 DNA reads TGTGCCATCAGAAGGGACAGTATCACCTACGAGCAGTACTTC. Translated: CAIRRDSITYEQYF.

This chain connects TRBV12-3 or TRBV12-4 to TRBJ1-2; D is unresolved. The V and J ends lost 6 bases and 3 bases respectively, with 11 bases between them. The CDR3 contains 13 residues. The CDR3 sequence: CASRGPRDYGYTF. CDR3 DNA sequence: TGTGCCAGCAGAGGGCCGAGGGACTATGGCTACACCTTC.